This T cell receptor beta chain was sequenced for a study of blood T cells in healthy people across ages. Study-wide results and limits: Naive T cell percentage and TCR beta diversity correlated strongly.

A few counts support this clonotype. Its antigen is unknown. Sample-barcoded 5' priming and a J-beta primer mix drove a second PCR of roughly 7 to 11 cycles. TCRdb called the 5' RACE reads again in MiXCR, with one record for every CDR3 protein. Here the sample spans 700,000 to 1,000,000 distinct CDR3 sequences, under 55% being singletons. V gave up 5 bases and J gave up 3 bases; unmatched junction bases: 8. Germline CDR1 and CDR2: GTSNPN and SVGIG (reference sequence). The CDR3 loop spans 14 amino acids. The V call is TRBV30, the J call TRBJ2-7; 9 bases map to TRBD1. Sample: blood. This clonotype was sampled from a man between 60 and 75 years old in good health. The CDR3 here is CAWAWGQGVYEQYF. The CDR3 DNA sequence: TGTGCCTGGGCGTGGGGACAGGGAGTCTACGAGCAGTACTTC.